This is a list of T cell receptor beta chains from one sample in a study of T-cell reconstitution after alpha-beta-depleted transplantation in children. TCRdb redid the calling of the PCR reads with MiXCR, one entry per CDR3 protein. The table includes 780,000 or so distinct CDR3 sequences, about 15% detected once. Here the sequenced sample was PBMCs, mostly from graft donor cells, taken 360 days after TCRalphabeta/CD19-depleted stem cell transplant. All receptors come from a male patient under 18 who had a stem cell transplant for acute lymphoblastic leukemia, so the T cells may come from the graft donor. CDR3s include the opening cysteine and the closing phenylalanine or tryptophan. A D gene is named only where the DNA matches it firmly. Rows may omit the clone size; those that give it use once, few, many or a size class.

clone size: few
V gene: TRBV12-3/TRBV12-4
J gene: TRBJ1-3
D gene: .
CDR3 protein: CASSPLPGTGNTIYF
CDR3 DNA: TGTGCCAGCAGCCCCCTCCCGGGAACAGGAAACACCATATATTTT

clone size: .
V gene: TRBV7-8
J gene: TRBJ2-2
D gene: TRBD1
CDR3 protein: CASSLRDRATGELFF
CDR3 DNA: TGTGCCAGCAGCTTAAGAGACAGGGCAACCGGGGAGCTGTTTTTT

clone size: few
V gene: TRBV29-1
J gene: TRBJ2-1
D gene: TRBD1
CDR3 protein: CSVEGTGRYNEQFF
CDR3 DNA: TGCAGCGTTGAGGGGACAGGGCGATACAATGAGCAGTTCTTC

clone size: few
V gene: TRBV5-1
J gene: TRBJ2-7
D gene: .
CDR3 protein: CASGAGSYEQYF
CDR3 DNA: TGCGCCAGCGGGGCCGGGAGCTACGAGCAGTACTTC

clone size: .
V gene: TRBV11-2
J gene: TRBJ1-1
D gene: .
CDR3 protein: CASSLDPSTFEAFF
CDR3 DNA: TGTGCCAGCAGCTTAGACCCATCTACGTTTGAAGCTTTCTTT

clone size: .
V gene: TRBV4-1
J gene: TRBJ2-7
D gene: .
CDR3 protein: CASGDSHYEQYF
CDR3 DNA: TGCGCCAGCGGAGACAGTCACTACGAGCAGTACTTC

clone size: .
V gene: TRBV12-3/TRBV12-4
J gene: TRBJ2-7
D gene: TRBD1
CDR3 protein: CASSIWGQGYEQYF
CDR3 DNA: TGTGCCAGCAGTATCTGGGGACAGGGTTACGAGCAGTACTTC

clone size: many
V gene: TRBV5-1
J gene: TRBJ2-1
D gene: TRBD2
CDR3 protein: CASSLPIAGDNEQFF
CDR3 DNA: TGCGCCAGCAGCTTGCCGATAGCGGGGGACAATGAGCAGTTCTTC

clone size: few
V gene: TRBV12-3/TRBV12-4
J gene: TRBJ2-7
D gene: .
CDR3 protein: CASGAGFYEQYF
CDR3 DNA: TGTGCCAGCGGTGCCGGGTTCTACGAGCAGTACTTC

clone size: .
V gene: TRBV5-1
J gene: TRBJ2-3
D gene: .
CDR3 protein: CASSLREHSTDTQYF
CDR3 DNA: TGCGCCAGCAGCTTACGGGAGCATAGCACAGATACGCAGTATTTT

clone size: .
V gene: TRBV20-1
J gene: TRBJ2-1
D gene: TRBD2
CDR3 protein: CSAPGVSGTSGRMRVNEQFF
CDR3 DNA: TGCAGTGCCCCTGGAGTATCCGGGACTAGCGGGAGAATGAGGGTCAATGAGCAGTTCTTC

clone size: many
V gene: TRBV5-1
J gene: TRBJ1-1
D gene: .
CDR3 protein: CASSFAGQNTEAFF
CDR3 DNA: TGCGCCAGCAGTTTTGCTGGTCAGAACACTGAAGCTTTCTTT

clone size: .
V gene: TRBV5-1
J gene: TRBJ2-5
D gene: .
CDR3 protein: CASSLNEETQYF
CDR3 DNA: TGCGCCAGCAGCTTGAACGAAGAGACCCAGTACTTC

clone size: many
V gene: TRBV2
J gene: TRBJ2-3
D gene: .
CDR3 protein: CAIEGLLITDTQYF
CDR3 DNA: TGTGCCATCGAGGGACTCCTAATAACAGATACGCAGTATTTT

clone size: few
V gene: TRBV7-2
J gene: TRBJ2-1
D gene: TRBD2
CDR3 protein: CASSYLAGVHEQFF
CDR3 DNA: TGTGCCAGCAGCTACCTAGCGGGAGTACATGAGCAGTTCTTC

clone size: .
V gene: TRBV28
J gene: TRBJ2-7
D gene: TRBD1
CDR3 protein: CASSYAGQGYEQYF
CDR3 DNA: TGTGCCAGCAGTTATGCGGGACAGGGCTACGAGCAGTACTTC

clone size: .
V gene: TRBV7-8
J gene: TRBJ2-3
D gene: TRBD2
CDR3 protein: CASSLLGASGRTTDTQYF
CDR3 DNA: TGTGCCAGCAGCTTGCTGGGGGCTAGCGGGAGGACCACAGATACGCAGTATTTT

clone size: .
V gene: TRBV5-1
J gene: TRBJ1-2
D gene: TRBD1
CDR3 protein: CASSARQGSYGYTF
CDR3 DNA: TGCGCCAGCAGCGCACGACAGGGGTCCTATGGCTACACCTTC